A single T cell receptor beta chain is shown here with its context. Its antigen is not known. The data are from a study of T cell responses to AZD1222 COVID-19 vaccine. Study-level background: Second doses were pooled across both intervals (about 4 or about 12 weeks).

V lost 4 bases, J lost 3 bases, and 10 bases lay in between. The CDR3 is 13 amino acids. Germline CDR1 and CDR2: MNHEY and SVGAGI. Findings and limits, study-wide: Within unmutated variant regions lay the reported targets of nearly half of spike-specific TCRs. Only a handful of AZD1222 recipients tested seropositive at baseline. Across the whole spike, CD4 TCRs peaked at regions 160-218 and 743-854.

Clones were sequenced by immunoSEQ multiplex PCR, and TCRdb holds only the in-frame ones, with some missing. The sample lists roughly 160,000 clones; 80% to 90% were seen once. The sample was peripheral blood, taken on day 0 of AZD1222 vaccination. The rearrangement uses TRBV6-5 and TRBJ2-7; D ambiguous. This clonotype was obtained from an adult in good health. CDR3 residues: CASSFTTFYEQYV. In nucleotides, the CDR3 is TGTGCCAGCAGTTTCACTACCTTCTACGAGCAGTACGTC.